This paragraph covers one T cell receptor (beta chain) sequence. What it recognizes is unknown. The sample belongs to a study of T cells in Graves' hyperthyroidism and ophthalmopathy. Germline values: CDR1 LNHDA, CDR2 SQIVND (reference sequence). The V end was cut by 8 bases, the J end by 4 bases, with 14 bases between. The CDR3 length is 14 residues. Study observations and caveats: The model predicted ophthalmopathy a median around 6.5 months before onset.

The source material, RNA transcripts, was used to amplify TCR beta CDR3 regions. RT-PCR in the first round (using the HTBI primer set) targeted the TCR CDR3. TCRdb re-derived calls from the multiplex PCR reads in MiXCR, one entry per CDR3 protein. Found here are approximately 380,000 distinct CDR3 sequences, less than 20% of them singletons; the top ten hold over 35%. The sequence derives from a man between 18 and 29 years old with Graves' ophthalmopathy. The source material was blood. The J gene is TRBJ2-2, the V gene TRBV19; D perhaps matches TRBD1 (6 bases). The CDR3 loop is CASRDRFPTGELFF. The CDR3 region has the DNA TGTGCCAGTCGTGACAGGTTCCCCACCGGGGAGCTGTTTTTT.